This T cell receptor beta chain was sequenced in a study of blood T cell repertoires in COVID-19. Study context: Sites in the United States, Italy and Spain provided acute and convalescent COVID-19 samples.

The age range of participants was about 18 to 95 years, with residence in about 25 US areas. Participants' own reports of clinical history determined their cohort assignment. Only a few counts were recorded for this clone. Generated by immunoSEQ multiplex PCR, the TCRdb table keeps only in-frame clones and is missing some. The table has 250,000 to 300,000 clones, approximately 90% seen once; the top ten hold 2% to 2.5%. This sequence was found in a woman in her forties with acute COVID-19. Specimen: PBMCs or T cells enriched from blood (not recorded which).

CDR3 loop: CASKLGGPYEQYF. CDR3 DNA: TGTGCCAGCAAATTGGGGGGGCCCTACGAGCAGTACTTC. The chain has TRBV7-8 and TRBJ2-7, with D possibly matching TRBD2 (7 bases). V dropped 7 bases and J dropped 2 bases, with 12 bases sitting between them. CDR1 is SGHVS, CDR2 FQNEAQ, per germline. CDR3 length: 13 amino acids.